What follows are 5 T cell receptor beta chains derived from one specimen sequenced in a study of shared clonotypes between healthy human individuals. This table comes from immunoSEQ multiplex PCR, and its TCRdb copy is limited to in-frame clones, with some not included. This table holds some 1,100,000 clones, around 78% found once. Sequenced: memory CD4+ T cells from PBMCs. Subset denoted: CD45RA-negative fraction. These receptor sequences come from a man aged 18 to 35 in good health. Some clones in this sample may be carry-over from other donors' samples.

The V gene is TRBV10-2, the J gene TRBJ1-3; D gene uncertain. V was clipped by 3 bases and J by 3 bases, with 12 bases between them. In germline, CDR1 is WSHSY, CDR2 SAAADI. This CDR3 contains 15 residues. The CDR3 DNA is TGCGCCAGCAGTGACTCGGAAGGTTTTGGAAACACCATATATTTT. It codes for CASSDSEGFGNTIYF.

This clone was detected only a few times. The chain combines TRBV2 with TRBJ1-1; D gene ambiguous. The CDR3 length is 12 residues. Germline-derived CDR1 and CDR2 are SNHLY and FYNNEI. Trimming cost V 5 bases and J 1 base, with 5 bases left between them. The CDR3 region is CASSQENTEAFF. The CDR3 nucleotides read TGTGCCAGCAGTCAAGAGAACACTGAAGCTTTCTTT.

The V gene is TRBV2, the J gene TRBJ2-2; D might be TRBD2 (6 bases). The CDR3 is 14 amino acids. V lost 4 bases to trimming and J lost 0 bases, with 6 bases between them. Germline CDR1 and CDR2: SNHLY and FYNNEI. In DNA form, the CDR3 reads TGTGCCAGCAGTGCGGGGGCGAACACCGGGGAGCTGTTTTTT. Amino acids: CASSAGANTGELFF.

V gene TRBV5-4 combines with J gene TRBJ2-1, with 10 bases fitting TRBD2. Germline trimming cut 4 bases from V and 0 bases from J; bases unmatched to any gene: 1. The CDR3 consists of 15 residues. In germline, CDR1 is SGHNT, CDR2 YYREEE (reference sequence). This chain's CDR3 is CASSASGGSYNEQFF. CDR3 DNA: TGTGCCAGCAGCGCTAGCGGGGGCTCCTACAATGAGCAGTTCTTC.

V and J are TRBV29-1 and TRBJ1-3; no definite D call. CDR1 and CDR2 from the germline V gene are SQVTM and ANQGSEA. V lost 4 bases to trimming and J lost 0 bases, with 7 bases between them. This CDR3 has 13 amino acids. This CDR3 reads CSVGGHSGNTIYF. The DNA for the CDR3 is TGCAGCGTTGGTGGGCACTCTGGAAACACCATATATTTT.